This TCR beta chain was documented in a study of CD8 T cells in Susac syndrome. The CDR3 has 14 amino acids. Trimming cost V 0 bases and J 2 bases, with 6 bases left between them. The germline CDR1 and CDR2 sequences are SEHNR and FQNEAQ (reference sequence). From blood CD8+ and CD4+ T cells, the TCR beta chain was sequenced. It was treatment-naive patients with stable or active relapsing-remitting disease who made up the multiple sclerosis controls. With random hexamers, reverse transcription was performed on roughly 0.45 to 1 ug of RNA. immunoSEQ multiplex PCR amplified TCR beta CDR3 across 54 Vbeta, 13 Jbeta. MiXCR, run by TCRdb on the immunoSEQ multiplex PCR reads, gives a single entry per CDR3 protein. Altogether about 140,000 distinct CDR3 sequences are present, approximately 95% being singletons, with the ten largest covering about 0.11%.

Sequencing was carried out using CD4+ T cells from PBMCs. The receptor was isolated from a human donor with multiple sclerosis. V and J are TRBV7-9 and TRBJ2-3; D remains unclear. The CDR3 loop is CASSLADDTDTQYF. In DNA, the CDR3 is TGTGCCAGCAGCTTAGCGGACGACACAGATACGCAGTATTTT.